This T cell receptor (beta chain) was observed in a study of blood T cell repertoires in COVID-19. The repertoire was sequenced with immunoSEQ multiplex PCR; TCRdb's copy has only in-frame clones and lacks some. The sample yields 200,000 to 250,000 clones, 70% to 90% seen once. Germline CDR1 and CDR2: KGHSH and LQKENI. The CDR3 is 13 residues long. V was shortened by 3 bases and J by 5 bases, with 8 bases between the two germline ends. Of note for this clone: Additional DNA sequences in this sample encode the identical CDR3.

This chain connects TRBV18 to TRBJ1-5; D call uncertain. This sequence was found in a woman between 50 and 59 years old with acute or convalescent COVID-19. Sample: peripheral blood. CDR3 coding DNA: TGTGCCAGCTCACCCGCGCGGGATCAGCCCCAGCATTTT. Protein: CASSPARDQPQHF.